These 14 T cell receptor beta chains originate from one sample sequenced in a study of cytomegalovirus exposure and HLA in healthy donors. The PCR ran on 60 Vbeta and 13 Jbeta primers. Profiled with immunoSEQ multiplex PCR; TCRdb holds only in-frame clones, not every one. The sample lists over 55,000 clones, roughly 67% seen once, with 7.5% to 8% in the top ten. The material sequenced was PBMCs. The receptors were gathered from a man aged 40-49 years in good health and CMV-seropositive.

The CDR3 reads CASSYGLRGETGELFF. DNA for the CDR3: TGTGCCAGCAGTTACGGTCTCAGGGGGGAAACCGGGGAGCTGTTTTTT. The gene calls are TRBV6-6 and TRBJ2-2; tentatively, D is TRBD1 (7 bases). Germline values: CDR1 MNHNY, CDR2 SVGAGI (reference sequence). V lost 2 bases to trimming and J lost 5 bases, with 15 bases between them. The CDR3 sequence is 16 residues long.

The CDR3 DNA is TGTGCCAGCAGCGTACAACAGGCGCCGGTAGTAAACATTCAGTACTTC. It specifies CASSVQQAPVVNIQYF. This rearrangement joins TRBV4-2 to TRBJ2-4, with a weak D call TRBD1 (5 bases). CDR3 length: 16 residues. The germline V gene has CDR1 LGHNA and CDR2 YNFKEQ. Trimming pared 5 bases from V and 6 bases from J, leaving 20 bases between.

The chain carries TRBV2 and TRBJ1-3; possibly TRBD1 for D (5 bases). Germline CDR1 is SNHLY and CDR2 is FYNNEI. This CDR3 comprises 14 residues. V dropped 3 bases and J dropped 0 bases, with 6 bases sitting between them. The CDR3: CASSDDSSGNTIYF. The CDR3 DNA is TGTGCCAGCAGTGATGACAGCTCTGGAAACACCATATATTTT.

The rearrangement links TRBV18 to TRBJ1-1; possible D gene TRBD1, 6 bases. Germline lookup yields CDR1 KGHSH and CDR2 LQKENI. This CDR3 is 13 amino acids long. V lost 5 bases and J 5 bases, leaving 12 bases between the germline ends. The CDR3: CASSEGVGTEAFF. The DNA of the CDR3 is TGTGCCAGCTCAGAGGGGGTAGGGACTGAAGCTTTCTTT.

This clone was seen only once. V and J are TRBV2 and TRBJ1-1, with 8 bases lining up with TRBD1. CDR3 length equals 18 residues. Germline-derived CDR1 and CDR2 are SNHLY and FYNNEI. J gave up 7 bases and V 5 bases, and 21 bases lay outside the gene matches. CDR3 protein: CASSFSLHRQGREIEAFF. The DNA of the CDR3 is TGTGCCAGCAGTTTTTCTTTACATCGACAGGGGCGGGAGATTGAAGCTTTCTTT.

This clone was found a few times. V usage is TRBV6-5 and J usage is TRBJ1-1, with 7 positions matching TRBD1. V trimming: 6 bases; J trimming: 0 bases; junction bases outside the gene matches: 7. Germline V gene sequence: CDR1 MNHEY, CDR2 SVGAGI. The CDR3 has 15 residues. CDR3 sequence (DNA): TGTGCCAGCAGACAACTGGACAGGCTGAACACTGAAGCTTTCTTT. Protein product: CASRQLDRLNTEAFF.

The V call is TRBV27, the J call TRBJ2-1; 12 nucleotides agree with TRBD2. Trimming removed 6 bases from V and 8 bases from J; junction bases left unmatched: 5. Germline V gene lookup returns CDR1 MNHEY and CDR2 SMNVEV (reference sequence). This CDR3 is built from 14 residues. The CDR3 nucleotides are TGTGCCAGCAGCCTAGCGGGAGGGTGGGATGAGCAGTTCTTC. Its translation is CASSLAGGWDEQFF.

There are a few counts of this clone. The rearrangement uses TRBV19 and TRBJ2-7; perhaps TRBD1 as D (6 bases). The CDR3 totals 12 residues. V lost 8 bases to trimming and J lost 2 bases, with 10 bases between them. CDR1 and CDR2 (germline): LNHDA, SQIVND (reference sequence). The CDR3 DNA is TGTGCCAGTGGGACAACAGCCTACGAGCAGTACTTC. Amino acids: CASGTTAYEQYF.

The rearrangement links TRBV27 to TRBJ1-1, with a tentative D call TRBD1 (5 bases). The V and J ends lost 10 bases and 5 bases respectively, with 14 bases between them. The CDR3 has 12 amino acids. Germline V gene data show CDR1 as MNHEY and CDR2 as SMNVEV (reference sequence). CDR3 sequence reads: CATKRGSTEAFF. In DNA, the CDR3 is TGTGCCACCAAGCGGGGGTCGACTGAAGCTTTCTTT.

The chain combines TRBV6-1 with TRBJ1-2; no clear D gene. There are 12 residues in the CDR3. V was shortened by 6 bases and J by 5 bases, with 10 bases between the two germline ends. Per germline, CDR1 MNHNS and CDR2 SASEGT. CDR3 DNA: TGTGCCAGCAGCCCACTGGTGTATGGCTACACCTTC. Translating gives CASSPLVYGYTF.

The rearrangement uses TRBV2 and TRBJ2-1; 15 bases fit TRBD2. This CDR3 contains 16 residues. In germline, CDR1 is SNHLY, CDR2 FYNNEI. The V and J ends lost 6 bases and 6 bases, in that order; junction bases with no gene match: 6. Here the CDR3 DNA reads TGTGCCAGCAGAGTTCGGACTAGCGGGAGGGCCAATGAGCAGTTCTTC. Amino acids: CASRVRTSGRANEQFF.

This clone turned up a few times. This chain uses TRBV5-1 with TRBJ1-1; a possible D gene is TRBD1 (5 bases). Germline CDR1 reads SGHRS; CDR2 reads YFSETQ. There are 14 residues in the CDR3. Trimming took off 3 bases at V and 3 bases at J, with 12 bases between the two ends. The CDR3 nucleotides read TGCGCCAGCAGCTCTTCACCACAGGACACTGAAGCTTTCTTT. This translates into CASSSSPQDTEAFF.

This clone was recorded a few times. V usage is TRBV19 and J usage is TRBJ2-5; D not resolved. CDR1 and CDR2 (germline): LNHDA, SQIVND (reference sequence). The CDR3 is 13 residues long. Trimming took off 4 bases at V and 0 bases at J, with 6 bases between the two ends. CDR3 protein: CASSRAYQETQYF. Here the CDR3 DNA reads TGTGCCAGTAGTAGGGCCTACCAAGAGACCCAGTACTTC. Complete variable domain (other parts from reference TRBV19 and TRBJ2-5): DGGITQSPKYLFRKEGQNVTLSCEQNLNHDAMYWYRQDPGQGLRLIYYSQIVNDFQKGDIAEGYSVSREKKESFPLTVTSAQKNPTAFYLCASSRAYQETQYFGPGTRLLVL.

This chain links TRBV11-2 with TRBJ2-2; 9 bases are a match to TRBD1. The V gene end was trimmed by 5 bases and the J gene end by 6 bases; junction bases not matched to a gene: 7. The germline V gene has CDR1 SGHAT and CDR2 FQNNGV. The length of the CDR3 is 15 residues. CDR3 in amino acids: CASSLRDRAPGELFF. DNA of the CDR3: TGTGCCAGCAGCCTCCGGGACAGGGCGCCCGGGGAGCTGTTTTTT.